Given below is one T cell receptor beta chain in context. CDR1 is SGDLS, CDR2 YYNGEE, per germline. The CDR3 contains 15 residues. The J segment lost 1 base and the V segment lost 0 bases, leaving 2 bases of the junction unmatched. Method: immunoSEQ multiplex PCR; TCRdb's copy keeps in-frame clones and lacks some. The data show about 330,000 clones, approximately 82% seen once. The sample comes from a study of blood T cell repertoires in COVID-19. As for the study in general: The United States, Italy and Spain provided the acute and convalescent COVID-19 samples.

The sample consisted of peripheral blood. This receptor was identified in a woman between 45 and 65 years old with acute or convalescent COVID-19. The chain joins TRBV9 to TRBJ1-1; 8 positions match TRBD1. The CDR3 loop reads CASSVGTGPNTEAFF. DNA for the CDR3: TGTGCCAGCAGCGTAGGGACAGGGCCGAACACTGAAGCTTTCTTT.